A selection of T cell receptor beta chains follows, all from one sample in a study of cytotoxic CD8 clonotypes in ibrutinib-treated CLL. Sequencing was performed with immunoSEQ multiplex PCR; in TCRdb, only in-frame clones are kept and a portion is missing. The table includes about 330,000 clones, about 61% detected once. The sequencing here drew on PBMCs, taken after 36 months of ibrutinib treatment. The receptors originated from a human donor with chronic lymphocytic leukemia. CDR3s include the opening cysteine and the closing phenylalanine or tryptophan. D genes are given only for firm matches. The size entry is marked missing in some rows and otherwise reads once, few, many or a size class.

TRBD2	TRBV10-2	-	TRBJ2-7	CASSESILALTYEQYF	TGCGCCAGCAGTGAGTCGATACTAGCGCTTACCTACGAGCAGTACTTC
-	TRBV4-1	few	TRBJ1-1	CASSPREAFF	TGCGCCAGCAGCCCCCGTGAAGCTTTCTTT
-	TRBV7-9	-	TRBJ2-7	CASSTEGNRPYEQYF	TGTGCCAGCAGCACGGAGGGAAACAGGCCCTACGAGCAGTACTTC
-	TRBV7-9	few	TRBJ1-2	CASSSRGTFYGYTF	TGTGCCAGCAGCTCTAGGGGGACCTTCTATGGCTACACCTTC
-	TRBV5-7	-	TRBJ2-7	CASSCRGDYSYEQYF	TGTGCCAGCAGCTGTCGAGGTGACTACTCCTACGAGCAGTACTTC
-	TRBV11-2	-	TRBJ1-6	CASSLGPMNSPLHF	TGTGCCAGCAGCTTGGGACCGATGAATTCACCCCTCCACTTT
-	TRBV4-1	-	TRBJ1-2	CASSQEAAANYGYTF	TGCGCCAGCAGCCAAGAAGCGGCGGCAAACTATGGCTACACCTTC
TRBD1	TRBV7-8	-	TRBJ2-7	CASSVDRGWEQYF	TGTGCCAGCAGCGTTGACAGGGGCTGGGAGCAGTACTTC
-	TRBV28	few	TRBJ1-2	CASSPITAGYTF	TGTGCCAGCAGCCCCATCACGGCTGGCTACACCTTC
-	TRBV5-6	once	TRBJ2-1	CASSTRLVYEQFF	TGTGCCAGCAGCACCCGCCTGGTCTATGAGCAGTTCTTC
-	TRBV9	-	TRBJ2-5	CASSVGRRETQYF	TGTGCCAGCAGCGTAGGAAGGAGGGAGACCCAGTACTTC
-	TRBV10-1	-	TRBJ1-6	CASSESNASPLHF	TGCGCCAGCAGTGAGTCGAATGCCTCACCCCTCCACTTT
-	TRBV7-9	-	TRBJ2-1	CASSRKEQFF	TGTGCCAGCAGCCGCAAGGAGCAGTTCTTC
-	TRBV9	-	TRBJ2-6	CASSVLTGSGANVLTF	TGTGCCAGCAGCGTCTTAACAGGGTCTGGGGCCAACGTCCTGACTTTC
TRBD2	TRBV29-1	-	TRBJ2-5	CSVEFRGVGETQYF	TGCAGCGTTGAATTTCGGGGGGTTGGGGAGACCCAGTACTTC
-	TRBV10-3	-	TRBJ1-4	CAISESGGIREKLFF	TGTGCCATCAGTGAGTCGGGGGGAATAAGGGAAAAACTGTTTTTT
-	TRBV6-5	-	TRBJ2-3	CASSHGNTQYF	TGTGCCAGCAGCCACGGGAATACGCAGTATTTT
-	TRBV7-9	-	TRBJ2-7	CASSSDRTSYEQYF	TGTGCCAGCAGCTCCGACAGGACCTCCTACGAGCAGTACTTC
-	TRBV6-5	-	TRBJ1-2	CASVRDLANYGYTF	TGTGCCAGCGTGCGGGACCTAGCTAACTATGGCTACACCTTC
TRBD2	TRBV10-3	few	TRBJ2-1	CAISTAAGGPFDEQFF	TGTGCCATCAGTACCGCAGCGGGAGGGCCCTTCGATGAGCAGTTCTTC
-	TRBV2	once	TRBJ2-7	CATRGWGAHEQYF	TGTGCCACGAGAGGGTGGGGGGCCCACGAGCAGTACTTC
-	TRBV15	once	TRBJ2-7	CATSSLPRYEQYF	TGTGCCACCAGCAGCCTCCCCCGGTACGAGCAGTACTTC
-	TRBV15	-	TRBJ1-2	CATSRTYATSHTF	TGTGCCACCAGCAGAACCTATGCGACCTCACACACCTTC
-	TRBV6-5	-	TRBJ2-1	CASSPAGNEQFF	TGTGCCAGCAGCCCCGCAGGGAATGAGCAGTTCTTC
-	TRBV18	-	TRBJ1-2	CASSQQPGPGYGYTF	TGTGCCAGCTCACAGCAACCGGGACCGGGATATGGCTACACCTTC
-	TRBV7-6	-	TRBJ2-5	CASSLRGRPANF	TGTGCCAGCAGCTTAAGAGGGAGACCCGCCAACTTC
TRBD1	TRBV2	few	TRBJ1-6	CASSDRDRDLGSPLHF	TGTGCCAGCAGTGATAGGGACAGGGATTTAGGATCACCCCTCCACTTT
-	TRBV9	-	TRBJ2-7	CASSVDQRLSEQYF	TGTGCCAGCAGCGTAGATCAGCGTCTGTCCGAGCAGTACTTC
-	TRBV2	-	TRBJ2-3	CASWGHTDTQYF	TGTGCCAGTTGGGGCCATACAGATACGCAGTATTTT
-	TRBV5-1	-	TRBJ2-5	CASSLERGGVETQYF	TGCGCCAGCAGCTTGGAACGGGGAGGCGTGGAGACCCAGTACTTC
TRBD1	TRBV29-1	few	TRBJ2-5	CSVAPDRGETQYF	TGCAGCGTTGCCCCTGACAGGGGTGAGACCCAGTACTTC
TRBD1	TRBV11-2	-	TRBJ2-5	CASSLVGQQGQETQYF	TGTGCCAGCAGCTTAGTAGGTCAACAGGGGCAAGAGACCCAGTACTTC
TRBD2	TRBV27	-	TRBJ2-7	CASSHSGSSYEQYF	TGTGCCAGCAGTCATAGCGGGAGCTCCTACGAGCAGTACTTC
TRBD2	TRBV7-3	-	TRBJ2-3	CASSPGTSAFADTQYF	TGTGCCAGCAGCCCCGGGACTAGCGCGTTCGCAGATACGCAGTATTTT
-	TRBV6-6	-	TRBJ2-3	CASARVTDTQYF	TGTGCCAGCGCCCGGGTCACAGATACGCAGTATTTT
TRBD2	TRBV18	-	TRBJ2-7	CASSPFNSGGSHEQYF	TGTGCCAGCTCACCGTTTAATAGCGGGGGGAGCCACGAGCAGTACTTC
-	TRBV7-3	-	TRBJ2-6	CASSYSRSGANVLTF	TGTGCCAGCAGCTATAGCCGGTCTGGGGCCAACGTCCTGACTTTC
TRBD2	TRBV9	-	TRBJ2-1	CASSVYASGTSYNEQFF	TGTGCCAGCAGCGTATACGCCTCCGGGACTAGCTACAATGAGCAGTTCTTC
-	TRBV29-1	-	TRBJ1-2	CSTRTGLTNYGYTF	TGCAGCACTAGGACGGGGCTTACTAACTATGGCTACACCTTC
-	TRBV7-9	-	TRBJ2-1	CASSPQLVQGEQFF	TGTGCCAGCAGCCCCCAGTTGGTACAGGGTGAGCAGTTCTTC
-	TRBV6-5	-	TRBJ1-2	CASSRHSPRERGYTF	TGTGCCAGCAGTCGACATAGCCCCAGGGAGCGTGGCTACACCTTC
-	TRBV7-2	few	TRBJ1-5	CASSLAGYSNQPQHF	TGTGCCAGCAGCTTAGCAGGTTATAGCAATCAGCCCCAGCATTTT
-	TRBV4-1	-	TRBJ1-5	CASSQAGAVYSNQPQHF	TGCGCCAGCAGCCAAGCAGGGGCCGTCTATAGCAATCAGCCCCAGCATTTT
-	TRBV11-1	-	TRBJ2-1	CASSFLSVARRDEQFF	TGTGCCAGCAGCTTCCTCTCGGTGGCGAGACGGGATGAGCAGTTCTTC
TRBD2	TRBV25-1	-	TRBJ2-5	CASIPSPTSGGAQYF	TGTGCCAGCATTCCCTCACCGACTAGCGGGGGGGCCCAGTACTTC
-	TRBV6-5	-	TRBJ2-5	CASSQQPQETQYF	TGTGCCAGCAGTCAACAGCCCCAAGAGACCCAGTACTTC
-	TRBV2	few	TRBJ1-2	CASSERQGRGGYTF	TGTGCCAGCAGTGAAAGGCAGGGGCGGGGTGGCTACACCTTC
-	TRBV28	-	TRBJ2-7	CASSFEFGYEQYF	TGTGCCAGCAGTTTTGAGTTCGGCTACGAGCAGTACTTC
-	TRBV27	few	TRBJ1-2	CASSLGAGRSHGYTF	TGTGCCAGCAGTTTAGGGGCGGGAAGGAGTCATGGCTACACCTTC
-	TRBV7-2	-	TRBJ2-7	CASSSLGGGDEQYF	TGTGCCAGCAGCTCCCTCGGGGGAGGCGACGAGCAGTACTTC
-	TRBV25-1	-	TRBJ2-3	CASSEWRGQTDTQYF	TGTGCCAGCAGTGAATGGCGAGGGCAGACAGATACGCAGTATTTT
-	TRBV6-1	few	TRBJ2-7	CASSDGGLLEQYF	TGTGCCAGCAGTGATGGGGGCCTCCTCGAGCAGTACTTC
-	TRBV29-1	once	TRBJ1-2	CSAAAGYGYTF	TGCAGCGCCGCCGCCGGCTATGGCTACACCTTC
-	TRBV2	-	TRBJ2-3	CASDRIVYTDTQYF	TGTGCCAGCGACAGGATAGTTTACACAGATACGCAGTATTTT
TRBD1	TRBV5-5	-	TRBJ2-5	CASSRYRGLETQYF	TGTGCCAGCAGCAGATACAGGGGGCTGGAGACCCAGTACTTC